A selection of T cell receptor beta chains follows, all from one sample in a study of brain T cells in children with intractable seizures. Generated by immunoSEQ multiplex PCR, the TCRdb table keeps only in-frame clones and is missing some. Of 60,000 to 65,000 clones detected, approximately 95% appear once; the ten largest clones hold 0.3% to 0.45%. This specimen consisted of peripheral blood, obtained at surgery. The receptors here all came from a boy less than two years old with focal cortical dysplasia and intractable seizures. Both conserved end residues are part of each CDR3. D genes are given only for firm matches. Clone size is given for some rows only: seen once, a few or many times, or a class if the clone is expanded.

v_gene: TRBV7-3; d_gene: TRBD1; abundance: .; j_gene: TRBJ1-5; CDR3nt: TGTGCCAGCAGCTTAACACTGACAGGGCCGAGTTCCCCTAATCAGCCCCAGCATTTT; CDR3aa: CASSLTLTGPSSPNQPQHF
v_gene: TRBV7-8; d_gene: TRBD1; abundance: .; j_gene: TRBJ2-7; CDR3nt: TGTGCCAGCAGCTTAGAACAGGGGTTCTCCTACGAGCAGTACTTC; CDR3aa: CASSLEQGFSYEQYF
v_gene: TRBV12-5; d_gene: .; abundance: .; j_gene: TRBJ1-5; CDR3nt: TGTGCTAGTGGCCTAGAACTCACAGGGAACCAGCCCCAGCATTTT; CDR3aa: CASGLELTGNQPQHF
v_gene: TRBV6-5; d_gene: TRBD2; abundance: .; j_gene: TRBJ2-7; CDR3nt: TGTGCCAGCAGTTACTCGGGAGGGTCCTACGAGCAGTACTTC; CDR3aa: CASSYSGGSYEQYF
v_gene: TRBV11-2; d_gene: TRBD1; abundance: once; j_gene: TRBJ2-7; CDR3nt: TGTGCCAGCAGCCACCGTGACAGGGTTGTCTACGAGCAGTACTTC; CDR3aa: CASSHRDRVVYEQYF
v_gene: TRBV7-9; d_gene: .; abundance: .; j_gene: TRBJ1-3; CDR3nt: TGTGCCAGCAGCCCCCGCCTCGGATTCCAGGAGCTAAACACCATATATTTT; CDR3aa: CASSPRLGFQELNTIYF
v_gene: TRBV5-1; d_gene: TRBD2; abundance: few; j_gene: TRBJ2-2; CDR3nt: TGCGCCAGCAGCTTGGGTCCTAGCGGGACCCACGGGGAGCTGTTTTTT; CDR3aa: CASSLGPSGTHGELFF
v_gene: TRBV7-2; d_gene: .; abundance: .; j_gene: TRBJ1-2; CDR3nt: TGTGCCAGCAGCTTAGAAACCCGGGGGGGCTATGGCTACACCTTC; CDR3aa: CASSLETRGGYGYTF
v_gene: TRBV19; d_gene: TRBD2; abundance: .; j_gene: TRBJ2-2; CDR3nt: TGTGCCAGTAGGGGACTAGCGGGGTCCCCTTTAAATCCGAACACCGGGGAGCTGTTTTTT; CDR3aa: CASRGLAGSPLNPNTGELFF
v_gene: TRBV5-1; d_gene: .; abundance: .; j_gene: TRBJ2-3; CDR3nt: TGCGCCAGCAGCTCCGGGACCTACACAGATACGCAGTATTTT; CDR3aa: CASSSGTYTDTQYF